This T cell receptor (beta chain) was sequenced during a study of T-cell memory formation after mild COVID-19. This CDR3 has 17 amino acids. The V end was cut by 1 base, the J end by 8 bases, with 18 bases between. Per germline, CDR1 MGHRA and CDR2 YSYEKL. Study conclusions and caveats: Shrinking CD4+ clones were chiefly CM and EM; CD8+ ones were chiefly EMRA.

Constant-segment-primed 5'RACE gave TCR alpha and TCR beta cDNA libraries with sample barcodes and UMIs. From the 5' RACE reads, TCRdb called clonotypes with MiXCR, one entry per CDR3 protein. The sample shows 430,000 or so distinct CDR3 sequences, approximately 25% of them seen only once. Worth noting for this clonotype: Its target is not known.

Material for sequencing was PBMCs or a T cell subset sorted from them (not recorded which). The chain employs TRBV4-1 and TRBJ1-6, with D perhaps TRBD1 (5 bases). The sequence derives from an adult woman who had mild COVID-19 (a few samples of this study predate the infection). Cell type and time point are not known. In nucleotides, the CDR3 is TGCGCCAGCAGCCAAGGGCCTTGGAAGGGACGTGATTCACCCCTCCACTTT. This encodes CASSQGPWKGRDSPLHF.